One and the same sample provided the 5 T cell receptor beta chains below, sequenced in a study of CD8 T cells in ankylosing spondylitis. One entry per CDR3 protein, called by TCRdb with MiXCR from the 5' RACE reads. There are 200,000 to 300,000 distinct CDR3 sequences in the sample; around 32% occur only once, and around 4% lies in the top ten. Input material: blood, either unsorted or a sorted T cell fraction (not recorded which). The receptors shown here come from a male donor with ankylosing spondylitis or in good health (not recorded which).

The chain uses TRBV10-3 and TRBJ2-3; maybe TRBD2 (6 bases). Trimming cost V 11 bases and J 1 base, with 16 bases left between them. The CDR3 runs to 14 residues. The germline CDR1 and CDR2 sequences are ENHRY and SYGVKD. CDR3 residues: CASGRGEGTDTQYF. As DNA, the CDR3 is TGTGCCTCGGGACGCGGGGAGGGCACAGATACGCAGTATTTT.

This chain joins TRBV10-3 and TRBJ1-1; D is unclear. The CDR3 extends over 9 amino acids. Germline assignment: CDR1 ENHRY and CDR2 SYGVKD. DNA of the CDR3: TGTGGGTCCGCCACTGAAGCTTTCTTT. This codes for CGSATEAFF.

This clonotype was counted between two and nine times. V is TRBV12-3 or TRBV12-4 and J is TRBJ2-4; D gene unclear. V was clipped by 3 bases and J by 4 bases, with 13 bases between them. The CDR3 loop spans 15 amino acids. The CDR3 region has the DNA TGTGCCAGCAGTTTTTTTAGTGAAGTAAAAAACATTCAGTACTTC. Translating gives CASSFFSEVKNIQYF.

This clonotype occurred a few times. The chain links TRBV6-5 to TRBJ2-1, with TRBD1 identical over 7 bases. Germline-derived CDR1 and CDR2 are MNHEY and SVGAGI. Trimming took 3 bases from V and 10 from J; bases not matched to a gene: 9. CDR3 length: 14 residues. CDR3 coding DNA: TGTGCCAGCAGTTATACGGCAGGGGGTGAGGAGCAGTTCTTC. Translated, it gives CASSYTAGGEEQFF.

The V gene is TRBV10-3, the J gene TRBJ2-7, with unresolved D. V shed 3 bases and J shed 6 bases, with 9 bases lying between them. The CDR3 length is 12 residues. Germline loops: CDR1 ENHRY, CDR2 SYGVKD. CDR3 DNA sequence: TGTGCCATCAGTGACCAGGTTGGCGAGCAGTACTTC. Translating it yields CAISDQVGEQYF.